The TCR beta chain under discussion was sequenced for a study of blood T cell repertoires in COVID-19. Overall study context: The cDNA or gDNA used as material had been derived from T cells, B-cell-depleted T cells, or PBMCs.

J lost 5 bases, V lost 2 bases, and 3 bases had no gene match. Germline CDR1 reads SGHRS; CDR2 reads YFSETQ. This CDR3 is built from 15 residues. As originally analysed: Scientists estimated how many nucleated cells there were by amplifying reference gene primers. Sequenced by immunoSEQ multiplex PCR; TCRdb stores in-frame clones only, minus some. V and J calls and clone size are those listed in that table; D and trimming were worked out from the DNA. In the table there are around 100,000 clones, approximately 90% of which are singletons. The sample holds one count of this clone. The sequenced sample consisted of peripheral blood. This chain connects TRBV5-1 to TRBJ2-2, with 10 bases identical to TRBD2. The sequence came from a woman older than 75 in a cohort sampled during active COVID-19. Here the CDR3 DNA reads TGCGCCAGCAGCTTCCTAGCGGGAGATACCGGGGAGCTGTTTTTT. This codes for CASSFLAGDTGELFF.